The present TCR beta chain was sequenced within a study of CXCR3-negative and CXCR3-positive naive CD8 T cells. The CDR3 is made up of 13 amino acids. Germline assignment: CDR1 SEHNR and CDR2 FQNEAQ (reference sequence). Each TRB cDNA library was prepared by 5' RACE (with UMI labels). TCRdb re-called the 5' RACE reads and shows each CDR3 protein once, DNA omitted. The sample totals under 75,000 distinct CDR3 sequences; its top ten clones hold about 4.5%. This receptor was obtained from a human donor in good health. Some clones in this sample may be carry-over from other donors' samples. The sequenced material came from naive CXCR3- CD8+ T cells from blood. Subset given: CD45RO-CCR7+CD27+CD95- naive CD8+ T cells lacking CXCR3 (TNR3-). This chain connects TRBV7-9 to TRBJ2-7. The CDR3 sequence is CASSPRGSYEQYF.